The 3 T cell receptor beta chains below were found in one sample sequenced in a study of control samples from healthy donors and cancer patients. Libraries were prepared by immunoSEQ multiplex PCR; TCRdb keeps only in-frame clonotypes and omits some of them. The sample includes about 110,000 clones, just under 85% of them seen just once. What was sequenced was blood. These receptor sequences come from a man younger than 30 in good health.

The rearrangement joins TRBV11-2 to TRBJ2-1; D is undetermined. Trimming removed 1 base at V and 0 bases at J, with 10 bases between. The length of the CDR3 is 16 residues. Germline CDR1 SGHAT, CDR2 FQNNGV. In DNA, the CDR3 is TGTGCCAGCAGCTTAGCGGCCCGGAGCTCCTACAATGAGCAGTTCTTC. Translated, it gives CASSLAARSSYNEQFF.

This clone has a handful of counts. V gene TRBV5-6 combines with J gene TRBJ1-1; unclear D gene. The length of the CDR3 is 15 residues. Trimming stripped 0 bases from V and 0 bases from J, with 9 bases between. Germline V gene lookup returns CDR1 SGHDT and CDR2 YYEEEE. In DNA form, the CDR3 reads TGTGCCAGCAGCTTGGGGCCTCACATGAACACTGAAGCTTTCTTT. Translating gives CASSLGPHMNTEAFF.

The chain joins TRBV5-4 to TRBJ2-7; 13 positions match TRBD2. The germline gives CDR1 SGHNT, CDR2 YYREEE (reference sequence). V lost 5 bases to trimming and J lost 5 bases; unmatched junction nucleotides: 7. This CDR3 comprises 15 residues. CDR3 sequence reads: CASRQLAGGPHEQYF. CDR3 sequence (DNA): TGTGCCAGCAGACAACTAGCGGGGGGGCCCCACGAGCAGTACTTC.